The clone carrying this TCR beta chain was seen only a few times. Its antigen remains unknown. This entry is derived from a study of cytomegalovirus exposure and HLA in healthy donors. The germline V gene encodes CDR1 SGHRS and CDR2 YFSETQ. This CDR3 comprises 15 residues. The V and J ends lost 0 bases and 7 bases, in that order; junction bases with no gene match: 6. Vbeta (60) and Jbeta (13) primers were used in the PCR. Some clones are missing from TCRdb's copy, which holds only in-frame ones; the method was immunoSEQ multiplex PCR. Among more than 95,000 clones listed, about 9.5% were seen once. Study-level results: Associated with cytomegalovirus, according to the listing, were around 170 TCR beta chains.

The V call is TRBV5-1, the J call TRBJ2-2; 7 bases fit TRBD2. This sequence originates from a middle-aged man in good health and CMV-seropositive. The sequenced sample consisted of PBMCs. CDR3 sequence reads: CASSLEAWEGGELFF. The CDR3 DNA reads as TGCGCCAGCAGCTTGGAGGCGTGGGAGGGCGGGGAGCTGTTTTTT.